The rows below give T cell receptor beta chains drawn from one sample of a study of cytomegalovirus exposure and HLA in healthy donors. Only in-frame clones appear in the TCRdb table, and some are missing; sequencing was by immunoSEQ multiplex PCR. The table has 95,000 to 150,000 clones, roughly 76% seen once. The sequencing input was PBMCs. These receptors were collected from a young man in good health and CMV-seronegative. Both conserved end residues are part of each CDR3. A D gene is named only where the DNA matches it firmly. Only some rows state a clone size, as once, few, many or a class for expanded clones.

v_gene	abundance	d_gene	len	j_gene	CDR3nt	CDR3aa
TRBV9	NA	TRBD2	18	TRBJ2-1	TGTGCCAGCAGCGTATCCAGCGGGGGGGCCACTTCTTACAATGAGCAGTTCTTC	CASSVSSGGATSYNEQFF
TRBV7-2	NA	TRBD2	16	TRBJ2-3	TGTGCCAGCAGCTCCAGACTAGCGGGACTGACAGATACGCAGTATTTT	CASSSRLAGLTDTQYF
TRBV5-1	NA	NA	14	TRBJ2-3	TGCGCCAGCAGCTTGGCTCAGAGCACAGATACGCAGTATTTT	CASSLAQSTDTQYF
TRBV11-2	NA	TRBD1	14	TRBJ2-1	TGTGCCAGCAGCACCAAGGACAGGGTACGGGAGCAGTTCTTC	CASSTKDRVREQFF
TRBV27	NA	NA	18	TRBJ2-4	TGTGCCAGCAGCCCACGTTTTAGGAGGACCCAGGCCCAAAACAGTCAGTACTTC	CASSPRFRRTQAQNSQYF
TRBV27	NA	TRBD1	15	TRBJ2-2	TGTGCCAGCATGCCCGGGACAGTGAGCTCCGGGGAGCTGTTTTTT	CASMPGTVSSGELFF
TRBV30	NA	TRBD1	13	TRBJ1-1	TGTGCCGGAAACAGGGGGCGGAACACTGAAGCCTTCTTT	CAGNRGRNTEAFF
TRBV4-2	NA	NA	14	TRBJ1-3	TGTGCCAGCAGCTCCGACAGTGACGGAAACACCATATATTTT	CASSSDSDGNTIYF
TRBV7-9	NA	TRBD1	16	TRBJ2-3	TGTGCCAGCAGGTCTATCGGGACAGGGGAAACAGATACGCAGTATTTT	CASRSIGTGETDTQYF
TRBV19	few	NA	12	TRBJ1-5	TGTGCCAGTACCATAGGGGTTAAACCCCAGCATTTT	CASTIGVKPQHF
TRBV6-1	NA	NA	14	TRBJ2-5	TGTGCCAGCAGTGAAGTAACTGCACAAGAGACCCAGTACTTC	CASSEVTAQETQYF
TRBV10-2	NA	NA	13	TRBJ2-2	TGCGCCAGCAGTTCCCCTTTCACCGGGGAGCTGTTTTTT	CASSSPFTGELFF
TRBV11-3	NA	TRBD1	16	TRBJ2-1	TGTGCCAGCAGCCCAGGTTCGGGACAGGGGAACAATGAGCAGTTCTTC	CASSPGSGQGNNEQFF
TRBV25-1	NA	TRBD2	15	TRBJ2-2	TGTGCCAGCAGTATGGGACTAGTTAACACCGGGGAGCTGTTTTTT	CASSMGLVNTGELFF
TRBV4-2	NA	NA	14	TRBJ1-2	TGTGCCAGCAGCCAAGATTTGGTCGGCTATGGCTACACCTTC	CASSQDLVGYGYTF
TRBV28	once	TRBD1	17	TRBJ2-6	TGTGCCAGCAGTTCCGGGACAGGCCCCTCTGGGGCCAACGGCCTGACTTTC	CASSSGTGPSGANGLTF
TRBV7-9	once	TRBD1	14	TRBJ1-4	TGTGCCAGCACGAAGACAGGGAAAGGAGAAAAACTGTTTTTT	CASTKTGKGEKLFF
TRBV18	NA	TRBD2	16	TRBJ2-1	TGTGCCAGCTCACCGACTAGCGGGGGGGCCGGTAATGAGCAGTTCTTC	CASSPTSGGAGNEQFF
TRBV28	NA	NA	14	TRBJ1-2	TGTGCCAGCAGTTTTGGAGGGGCTTACTATGGCTACACCTTC	CASSFGGAYYGYTF
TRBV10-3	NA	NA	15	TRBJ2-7	TGTGCCATCAGTGAGTCGCCGACAGGCTCCTACGAGCAGTACTTC	CAISESPTGSYEQYF
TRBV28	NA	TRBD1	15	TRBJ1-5	TGTGCCAGCAGCCCGGACAGGTATCTCGATCAGCCCCAGCATTTT	CASSPDRYLDQPQHF
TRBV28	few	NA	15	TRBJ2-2	TGTGCCAGCAGTGCTAACAGGAGGAACACCGGGGAGCTGTTTTTT	CASSANRRNTGELFF
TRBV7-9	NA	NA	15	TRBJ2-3	TGTGCCAGCAGCTTCGGGGAAAGTGGCACAGATACGCAGTATTTT	CASSFGESGTDTQYF
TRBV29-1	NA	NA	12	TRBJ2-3	TGCAGCGTTGACCCGGGGGTCGATACGCAGTATTTT	CSVDPGVDTQYF
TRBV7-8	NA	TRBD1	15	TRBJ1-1	TGTGCCAGCAGCCCACCGGACAGGGAAGTTACTGAAGCTTTCTTT	CASSPPDREVTEAFF
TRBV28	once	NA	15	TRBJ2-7	TGTGCCAGCAACGGGGGGCCGGGGGTGTGGTACGAGCAGTACTTC	CASNGGPGVWYEQYF
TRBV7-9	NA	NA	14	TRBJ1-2	TGTGCCAGCAGCTTGCAGGGGACATACTATGGCTACACCTTC	CASSLQGTYYGYTF
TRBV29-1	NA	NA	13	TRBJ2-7	TGCAGCGTTGCGGCAGGGCTTTTTTACGAGCAGTACTTC	CSVAAGLFYEQYF